The rows below give T cell receptor beta chains drawn from one sample of a study of blood T cells in healthy people across ages. TCRdb used MiXCR to reprocess the 5' RACE reads, holding one entry per CDR3 protein. This sample has around 1.1 million distinct CDR3 sequences, with around two fifths found just once. The sample consisted of blood. The source of these receptors is a man younger than 35 in good health. Both conserved end residues are part of each CDR3. D genes are given only for firm matches. Some rows have no size entry. The others give once, few or many, or a class for an expanded clone.

>.|.|TRBV6-6|TRBJ2-1
CASSYEVGYNEQFF
TGTGCCAGCAGTTACGAAGTCGGCTACAATGAGCAGTTCTTC
>once|TRBD1|TRBV14|TRBJ2-7
CASSPNAGTAYNEQYF
TGTGCCAGCAGCCCAAACGCCGGGACAGCCTACAATGAGCAGTACTTC
>many|.|TRBV29-1|TRBJ2-5
CSVDPGHPETQYF
TGCAGCGTCGATCCGGGACACCCGGAGACCCAGTACTTC
>.|.|TRBV2|TRBJ1-5
CASSGSGPQHF
TGTGCCAGCAGTGGGTCCGGGCCCCAGCATTTT
>.|.|TRBV12-3/TRBV12-4|TRBJ2-7
CTSSLGDSIYNEQYF
TGTACCAGCAGTTTAGGCGACAGTATCTACAATGAGCAGTACTTC
>few|.|TRBV7-7|TRBJ2-5
CASSLAELETQYF
TGTGCTAGCAGCTTAGCGGAATTGGAGACCCAGTACTTC
>.|.|TRBV15|TRBJ1-3
CATSRDVMGDGNTIYF
TGTGCCACCAGCAGAGATGTGATGGGGGACGGAAACACCATATATTTT
>few|TRBD1|TRBV6-5|TRBJ1-2
CASSYYRTGGNYGYTF
TGTGCCAGCAGTTACTACAGGACAGGGGGGAACTATGGCTACACCTTC
>few|.|TRBV2|TRBJ1-6
CASGRPDSPLHF
TGTGCCAGCGGCCGGCCAGATTCACCCCTCCACTTT
>.|.|TRBV14|TRBJ1-1
CASSQVEGEAFF
TGTGCCAGCAGCCAAGTTGAGGGGGAAGCTTTCTTT
>.|.|TRBV3-1|TRBJ1-2
CASSQTGYYGYTF
TGTGCCAGCAGCCAGACGGGATACTATGGCTACACCTTC
>.|TRBD1|TRBV7-2|TRBJ1-1
CASSSRQGLITEAFF
TGTGCCAGCAGCTCAAGACAGGGGTTAATCACTGAAGCTTTCTTT
>few|.|TRBV12-3/TRBV12-4|TRBJ2-1
CASSSPPDNEQFF
TGTGCCAGCTCATCCCCCCCCGACAATGAGCAGTTCTTC
>.|.|TRBV9|TRBJ2-1
CASSGGLSGDEQFF
TGTGCCAGCAGCGGTGGACTGTCGGGCGATGAGCAGTTCTTC
>few|.|TRBV12-3/TRBV12-4|TRBJ2-6
CASSFTRGANVLTF
TGTGCCAGCAGTTTTACGCGCGGGGCCAACGTCCTGACTTTC
>.|.|TRBV20-1|TRBJ1-2
CNAPKSGGGGYTF
TGCAATGCTCCGAAATCAGGAGGAGGTGGCTACACCTTC
>few|.|TRBV11-2|TRBJ2-5
CASSLGRIQETQYF
TGTGCCAGCAGCTTAGGGCGGATCCAAGAGACCCAGTACTTC
>few|TRBD1|TRBV11-1|TRBJ2-2
CASSLDRGPNTGELFF
TGTGCCAGCAGCTTAGACAGGGGCCCGAACACCGGGGAGCTGTTTTTT
>.|.|TRBV28|TRBJ2-5
CASSPYRMAQETQYF
TGTGCCAGCAGTCCCTATCGGATGGCGCAAGAGACCCAGTACTTC
>few|TRBD2|TRBV5-1|TRBJ2-1
CASSLAGTSGDASYNEQFF
TGCGCCAGCAGCCTTGCCGGGACTAGCGGGGACGCCTCCTACAATGAGCAGTTCTTC
>.|.|TRBV7-6|TRBJ2-5
CASSLGGAGQETQYF
TGTGCCAGCAGCCTGGGGGGGGCAGGCCAAGAGACCCAGTACTTC
>few|.|TRBV5-1|TRBJ2-1
CASSPSWGGLNEQFF
TGCGCCAGCAGCCCGAGTTGGGGGGGCCTCAATGAGCAGTTCTTC
>.|TRBD1|TRBV5-1|TRBJ1-6
CASSSSGTGGYNSPLHF
TGCGCCAGCAGCAGTTCCGGGACAGGGGGATATAATTCACCCCTCCACTTT
>few|.|TRBV4-1|TRBJ1-5
CASSQGMYQPQHF
TGCGCCAGCAGCCAAGGGATGTATCAGCCCCAGCATTTT
>few|.|TRBV4-1|TRBJ1-2
CASSPGKVAYGYTF
TGCGCCAGCAGCCCTGGAAAGGTAGCTTATGGCTACACCTTC
>.|.|TRBV5-1|TRBJ1-5
CASSPDTHSQPQHF
TGCGCCAGCAGCCCGGACACCCATTCTCAGCCCCAGCATTTT
>many|.|TRBV5-5|TRBJ2-7
CASSLGGRAYEQYF
TGTGCCAGCAGCTTGGGCGGCAGGGCCTACGAGCAGTACTTC
>.|TRBD1|TRBV7-9|TRBJ1-2
CASSSPGQLYGYTF
TGTGCCAGCAGCTCTCCGGGACAGCTTTATGGCTACACCTTC
>.|TRBD1|TRBV6-2/TRBV6-3|TRBJ1-5
CASRHRDRNQPQHF
TGTGCCAGCAGGCACCGGGACAGGAATCAGCCCCAGCATTTT
>.|TRBD1|TRBV4-3|TRBJ2-3
CAGSHWTGGGTDTQYF
TGCGCCGGCAGCCACTGGACAGGGGGCGGCACAGATACGCAGTATTTT
>.|.|TRBV5-5|TRBJ2-3
CASSDQGSGDTQYF
TGTGCCAGCAGCGACCAGGGATCTGGGGATACGCAGTATTTT
>few|.|TRBV9|TRBJ1-6
CASSVEGRDNSPLHF
TGTGCCAGCAGCGTAGAAGGGAGGGATAATTCACCCCTCCACTTT
>.|TRBD1|TRBV28|TRBJ1-1
CASSSHGNAGQGAPGAFF
TGTGCCAGCAGTTCGCATGGGAACGCGGGACAGGGGGCTCCCGGAGCTTTCTTT
>.|.|TRBV5-1|TRBJ2-7
CASSLEPGLSSEQYF
TGCGCCAGCAGCTTGGAACCGGGGCTGTCCTCCGAGCAGTACTTC
>few|.|TRBV29-1|TRBJ1-2
CSVEESRRGGLNYGYTF
TGCAGCGTTGAAGAATCCCGGCGTGGGGGACTTAACTATGGCTACACCTTC
>many|.|TRBV10-3|TRBJ2-3
CAITWSRLTDTQYF
TGTGCCATCACCTGGTCTCGATTGACAGATACGCAGTATTTT
>.|.|TRBV6-6|TRBJ1-2
CASSYGARDYGYTF
TGTGCCAGCAGTTACGGGGCCAGGGACTATGGCTACACCTTC
>.|.|TRBV29-1|TRBJ2-1
CSVEGLKQGLVDEQFF
TGCAGCGTTGAAGGTCTAAAACAGGGCTTGGTCGATGAGCAGTTCTTC
>.|.|TRBV4-1|TRBJ1-1
CASSPPGPTNTEAFF
TGCGCCAGCAGCCCCCCCGGACCAACGAACACTGAAGCTTTCTTT
>few|TRBD1|TRBV5-5|TRBJ2-3
CASSGKDRGFTDTQYF
TGTGCCAGCAGCGGGAAAGACAGGGGATTCACAGATACGCAGTATTTT
>.|.|TRBV5-6|TRBJ1-4
CASSPVTGKGKLFF
TGTGCCAGCAGCCCGGTAACAGGGAAAGGAAAACTGTTTTTT
>.|.|TRBV12-3/TRBV12-4|TRBJ1-4
CASSLGGPSEKLFF
TGTGCCAGCAGTTTAGGGGGGCCTAGTGAAAAACTGTTTTTT
>.|.|TRBV15|TRBJ2-5
CATSGHNRAETQYF
TGTGCCACCAGCGGGCACAACAGGGCCGAGACCCAGTACTTC
>few|.|TRBV20-1|TRBJ2-7
CSARDLKGRPESGEQYF
TGCAGTGCTAGAGATCTCAAAGGCAGGCCAGAGAGCGGCGAGCAGTACTTC
>few|TRBD1|TRBV29-1|TRBJ2-2
CSVRQGTGELFF
TGCAGCGTTAGACAGGGCACCGGGGAGCTGTTTTTT
>.|TRBD1|TRBV7-6|TRBJ2-7
CASSLEGVDRGTEQYF
TGTGCCAGCAGCTTAGAAGGTGTAGACAGGGGAACTGAGCAGTACTTC
>few|TRBD1|TRBV7-9|TRBJ2-1
CASSPRQGVSYNEQFF
TGTGCCAGCAGCCCCCGACAGGGGGTCTCCTACAATGAGCAGTTCTTC
>.|.|TRBV2|TRBJ1-2
CASSERRSGYTF
TGTGCCAGCAGTGAACGGCGTAGTGGCTACACCTTC
>.|.|TRBV7-8|TRBJ2-1
CASSPNLGAVQDNNEQFF
TGTGCCAGCAGCCCAAACTTGGGGGCAGTTCAAGACAACAATGAGCAGTTCTTC